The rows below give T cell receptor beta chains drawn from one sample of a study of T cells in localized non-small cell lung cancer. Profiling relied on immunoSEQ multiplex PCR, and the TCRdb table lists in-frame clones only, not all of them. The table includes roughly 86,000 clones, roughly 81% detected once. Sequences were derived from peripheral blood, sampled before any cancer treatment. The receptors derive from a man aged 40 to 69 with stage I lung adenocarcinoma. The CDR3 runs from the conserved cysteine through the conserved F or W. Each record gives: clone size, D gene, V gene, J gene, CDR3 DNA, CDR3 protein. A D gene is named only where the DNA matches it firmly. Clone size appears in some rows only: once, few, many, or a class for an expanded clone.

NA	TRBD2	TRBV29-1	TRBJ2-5	TGCAGCGCACGGACTAGCGGGGGACCACCGGGCGAGACCCAGTACTTC	CSARTSGGPPGETQYF
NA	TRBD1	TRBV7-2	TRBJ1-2	TGTGCCAGCAGAACGACAGGGGCAGGATATGGCTACACCTTC	CASRTTGAGYGYTF
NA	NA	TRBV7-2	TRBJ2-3	TGTGCCAGCAGATACGACAGGACAGATACGCAGTATTTT	CASRYDRTDTQYF
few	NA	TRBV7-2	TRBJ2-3	TGTGCCAGCAGCTTAGCTGTCCCAACAGCAGATACGCAGTATTTT	CASSLAVPTADTQYF
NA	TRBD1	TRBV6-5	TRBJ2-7	TGTGCCAGCAGTTACTCCTGGGACAGCTCCTACGAGCAGTACTTC	CASSYSWDSSYEQYF
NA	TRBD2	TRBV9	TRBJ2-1	TGTGCCAGCAGCCCTGGACTAGCGGTACACAATGAGCAGTTCTTC	CASSPGLAVHNEQFF
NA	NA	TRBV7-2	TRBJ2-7	TGTGCCAGCAGCTTACGAGCTTCGCTTCTGTACTTC	CASSLRASLLYF
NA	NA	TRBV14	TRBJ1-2	TGTGCCAGCAGCCAAGATTTAAGGACAGCTTATGGCTACACCTTC	CASSQDLRTAYGYTF
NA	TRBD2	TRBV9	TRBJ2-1	TGTGCCAGCAGCGTAGTTCCGGCGGGAGGGCGGTACAATGAGCAGTTCTTC	CASSVVPAGGRYNEQFF
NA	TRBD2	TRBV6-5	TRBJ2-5	TGTGCCAGCAGTGGGACTAGTCTCCCAGAGACCCAGTACTTC	CASSGTSLPETQYF
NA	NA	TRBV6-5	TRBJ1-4	TGTGCCAGCCGCGATACCCTGGGGCATGAAAAACTGTTTTTT	CASRDTLGHEKLFF
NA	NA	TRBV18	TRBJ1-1	TGTGCCAGCTCACGGGGAGGGGACACTGAAGCTTTCTTT	CASSRGGDTEAFF
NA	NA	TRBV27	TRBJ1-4	TGTGCCAGCAGTCCCGATCTTTTGGCTAATGAAAAACTGTTTTTT	CASSPDLLANEKLFF
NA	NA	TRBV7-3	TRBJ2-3	TGTGCCAGCAGCTTAACTCCGCATTCAGATACGCAGTATTTT	CASSLTPHSDTQYF
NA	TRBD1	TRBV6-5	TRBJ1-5	TGTGCCAGCAGGACCGGGACAGGGGAAAACCAGCCCCAGCATTTT	CASRTGTGENQPQHF
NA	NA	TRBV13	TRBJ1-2	TGTGCCAGCAGCTCCGGGACTTCACATGCGGGCTACACCTTC	CASSSGTSHAGYTF
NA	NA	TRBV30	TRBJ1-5	TGTGCCTGGAATAAGGTTAGCAATCAGCCCCAGCATTTT	CAWNKVSNQPQHF
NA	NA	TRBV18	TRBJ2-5	TGTGCCAGCTCACCAAATTTCGGGTCGCCTCAAGAGACCCAGTACTTC	CASSPNFGSPQETQYF
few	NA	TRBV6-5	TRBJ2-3	TGTGCCAGCAGCCCCCGGGGTGTCCCGCAGTATTTT	CASSPRGVPQYF
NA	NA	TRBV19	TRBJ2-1	TGTGCCAGTAGTATTCAGCCTGACGGGAATGAGCAGTTCTTC	CASSIQPDGNEQFF
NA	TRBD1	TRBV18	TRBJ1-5	TGTGCCAGCTCGGACAGGGGGGGCAGTCAGCCCCAGCATTTT	CASSDRGGSQPQHF
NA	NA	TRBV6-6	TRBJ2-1	TGTGCCAGCAGTCCCTTGGGCAATGAGCAGTTCTTC	CASSPLGNEQFF
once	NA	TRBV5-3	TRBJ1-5	TGTGCCAGAAGCTTGGAGGACGTAAGGGTTCGGCAGCCCCAGCATTTT	CARSLEDVRVRQPQHF
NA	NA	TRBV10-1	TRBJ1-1	TGCGCCAGCAATTGGGGAGTGAACACTGAAGCTTTCTTT	CASNWGVNTEAFF
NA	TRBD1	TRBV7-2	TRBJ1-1	TGTGCCAGCGTTCGACAGGGAACCACGAACACTGAAGCTTTCTTT	CASVRQGTTNTEAFF
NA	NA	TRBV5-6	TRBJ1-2	TGTGCCAGCAGCTACGGGACTTATTCATACACCTTC	CASSYGTYSYTF
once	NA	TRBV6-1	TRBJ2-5	TGTGCCAGCAGTGAGTTTTGGAGTGGGAAGACCCAGTACTTC	CASSEFWSGKTQYF
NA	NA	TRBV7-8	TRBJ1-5	TGTGCCAGCAGCTTAGCGGCGGGGAGAACGAGCAATCAGCCCCAGCATTTT	CASSLAAGRTSNQPQHF
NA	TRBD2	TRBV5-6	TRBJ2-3	TGTGCCAGCAGCCCTTCTAGCGGGGGGCGGACGGATACGCAGTATTTT	CASSPSSGGRTDTQYF
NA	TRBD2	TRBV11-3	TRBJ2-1	TGTGCCAGCAGCTTAGAGGGACTAGCGGACAATGAGCAGTTCTTC	CASSLEGLADNEQFF
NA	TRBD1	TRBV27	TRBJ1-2	TGTGCCAGCAGTTCTGACAGGGGGCTTCGCGGCTACACCTTC	CASSSDRGLRGYTF
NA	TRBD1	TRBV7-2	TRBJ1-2	TGTGCCAGCAGCTTGTTTCCATCCGGTGACAGGGGGGACTATGGCTACACCTTC	CASSLFPSGDRGDYGYTF
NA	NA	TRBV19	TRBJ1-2	TGTGCCAGTAGTATGACGGTGACCAACTATGGCTACACCTTC	CASSMTVTNYGYTF
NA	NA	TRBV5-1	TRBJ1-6	TGCGCCAGCAGCCCCCGAGGCGCCTATAATTCACCCCTCCACTTT	CASSPRGAYNSPLHF
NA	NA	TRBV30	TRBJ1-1	TGTGCCTTCTCTCTTGGTAGGTTTATGAACACTGAAGCTTTCTTT	CAFSLGRFMNTEAFF
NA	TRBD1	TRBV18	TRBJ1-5	TGTGCCAGCTCCGGGGGGACAGGGGTTGGTAATCAGCCCCAGCATTTT	CASSGGTGVGNQPQHF
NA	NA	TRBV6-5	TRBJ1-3	TGTGCCAGCAGTTTCGAGTTTGGGCGACCCATATATTTT	CASSFEFGRPIYF
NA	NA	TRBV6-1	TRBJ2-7	TGTGCCAGCACCGGATTCTACGAGCAGTACTTC	CASTGFYEQYF
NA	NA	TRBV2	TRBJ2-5	TGTGCCAGCATACGTCAAGCGGCCCAAGAGACCCAGTACTTC	CASIRQAAQETQYF
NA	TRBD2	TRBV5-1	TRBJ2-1	TGCGCCAGCAGCTTAACTAGCGGGAGGAATGAGCAGTTCTTC	CASSLTSGRNEQFF
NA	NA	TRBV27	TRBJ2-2	TGTGCCAGCACCCCGGGACGGGGACTCGAGCCCGGGGAGCTGTTTTTT	CASTPGRGLEPGELFF
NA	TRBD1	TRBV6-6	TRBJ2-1	TGTGCCAGCAGCCGTCGCCAGGGGGCGTTAAGCAATGAGCAGTTCTTC	CASSRRQGALSNEQFF
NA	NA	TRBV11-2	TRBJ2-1	TGTGCCAGCAGCTTAGATAGGGTCAATGAGCAGTTCTTC	CASSLDRVNEQFF
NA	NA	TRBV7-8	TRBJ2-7	TGTGCCAGCAGCTTATTCGGAGGTTACGAGCAGTACTTC	CASSLFGGYEQYF
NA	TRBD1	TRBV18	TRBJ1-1	TGTGCCAGCTCACCCGATGCCGGGACAGGGACCCTTACTGGGGCTTTCTTT	CASSPDAGTGTLTGAFF
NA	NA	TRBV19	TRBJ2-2	TGTGCCAGTAGTATAGGGATCGGGGAGCTGTTTTTT	CASSIGIGELFF
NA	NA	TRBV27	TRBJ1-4	TGTGCCAGCAGTCTCACGAGAGCGGGTAATGAAAAACTGTTTTTT	CASSLTRAGNEKLFF
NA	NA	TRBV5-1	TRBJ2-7	TGCGCCAGCAGCTTGATCTCATCTTACGAGCAGTACTTC	CASSLISSYEQYF
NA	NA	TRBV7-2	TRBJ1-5	TGTGCCAGCAGCCGACCAAATCAGCCCCAGCATTTT	CASSRPNQPQHF
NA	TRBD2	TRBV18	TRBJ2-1	TGTGCCAGCTCACCTCGGACTAGCGCCTACAATGAGCAGTTCTTC	CASSPRTSAYNEQFF
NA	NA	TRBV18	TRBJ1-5	TGTGCCAGCTCACAAACCGCGGGGCTTAGTCAGCCCCAGCATTTT	CASSQTAGLSQPQHF
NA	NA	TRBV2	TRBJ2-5	TGTGCCAGCAGTGCTCTCTCCCAAGGGGAGACCCAGTACTTC	CASSALSQGETQYF
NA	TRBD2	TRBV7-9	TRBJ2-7	TGTGCCAGCAGCTTAGGGCGGGAGGGCTCCGAGCAGTACTTC	CASSLGREGSEQYF
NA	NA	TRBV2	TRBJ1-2	TGTGCCAGCAGGCGGGGAGGCCCGGGTGGCTACACCTTC	CASRRGGPGGYTF
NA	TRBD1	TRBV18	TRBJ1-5	TGTGCCAGCTCACCACTCCCAGGAGTGGCAGGGGGCAAGTCAAATCAGCCCCAGCATTTT	CASSPLPGVAGGKSNQPQHF
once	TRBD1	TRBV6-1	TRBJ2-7	TGTGCCAGCGAGGGACAGTCCTACGAGCAGTACTTC	CASEGQSYEQYF